This T cell receptor beta chain was captured by sequencing in a study of cytomegalovirus exposure and HLA in healthy donors. Study summary: The same platform as the 650 to 700 first-cohort repertoires was used for the 90 to 150 validation repertoires, a later analysis reported. Overall study findings and caveats: Reports described diagnosis of cytomegalovirus status by the classifier as highly specific and sensitive. In vitro work confirmed that a few CMV-associated chains recognize CMV antigens.

To note about this clone: What it recognizes is unknown.

The donors belonged to the roughly 120-subject validation cohort, separate from the roughly 700-subject first cohort. V gave up 0 bases and J gave up 3 bases; unmatched junction bases: 4. The CDR3 spans 15 residues. Germline V gene data show CDR1 as SGDLS and CDR2 as YYNGEE. The data were produced by immunoSEQ multiplex PCR, yet TCRdb's version contains in-frame clones alone and is incomplete. The profile covers tens of thousands of clones, with over 90% appearing a single time and roughly 3.2% taken by the ten largest. V usage is TRBV9 and J usage is TRBJ2-5, with 8 bases lining up with TRBD2. The sample was PBMCs. The clonotype originates from a woman aged 18-35 years in good health and CMV-seropositive. DNA of the CDR3: TGTGCCAGCAGCGTAGAGGGACTAGAGAAAGAGACCCAGTACTTC. Protein sequence: CASSVEGLEKETQYF.